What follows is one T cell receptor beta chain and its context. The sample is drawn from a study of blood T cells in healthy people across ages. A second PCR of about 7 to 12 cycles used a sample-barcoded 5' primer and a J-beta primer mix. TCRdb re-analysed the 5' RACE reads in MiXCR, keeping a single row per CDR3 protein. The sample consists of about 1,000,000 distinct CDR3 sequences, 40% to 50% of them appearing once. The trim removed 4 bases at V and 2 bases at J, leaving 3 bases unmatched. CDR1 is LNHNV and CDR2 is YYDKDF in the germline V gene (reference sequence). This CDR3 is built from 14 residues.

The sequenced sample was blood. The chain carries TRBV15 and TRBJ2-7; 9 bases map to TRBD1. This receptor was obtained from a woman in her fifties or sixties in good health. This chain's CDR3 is CATSTDRGTYEQYF. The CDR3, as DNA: TGTGCCACCAGCACGGACAGGGGAACCTACGAGCAGTACTTC.